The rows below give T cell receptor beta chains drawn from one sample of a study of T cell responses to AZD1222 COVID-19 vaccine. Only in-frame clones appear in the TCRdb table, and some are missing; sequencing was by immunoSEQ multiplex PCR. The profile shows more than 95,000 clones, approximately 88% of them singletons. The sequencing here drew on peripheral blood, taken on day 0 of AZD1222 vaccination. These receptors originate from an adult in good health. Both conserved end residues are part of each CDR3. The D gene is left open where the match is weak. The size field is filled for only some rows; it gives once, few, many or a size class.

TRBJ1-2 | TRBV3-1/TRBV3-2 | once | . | TGTGCCAGCGGCACTCCGGGGCCAAACTATGGCTACACCTTC | CASGTPGPNYGYTF
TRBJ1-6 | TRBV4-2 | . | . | TGTGCCAGCAGCCAACACAGGGAGCTTGCGGGTTCACCCCTCCACTTT | CASSQHRELAGSPLHF
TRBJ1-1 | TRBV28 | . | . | TGTGCCAGCAGTTTAAGATCGCTGAACACTGAAGCTTTCTTT | CASSLRSLNTEAFF
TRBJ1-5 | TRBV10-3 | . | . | TGTGCCATCAGTGAGGGGAGTCAGCCCCAGCATTTT | CAISEGSQPQHF
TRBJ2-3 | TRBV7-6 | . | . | TGTGCCAGCAGCTCGAGGGGGGGCGTTTCATCCTCCGACACAGATACGCAGTATTTT | CASSSRGGVSSSDTDTQYF
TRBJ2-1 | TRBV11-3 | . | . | TGTGCCAGCAGCTACACTGAGGGTAGCGCTATAGGGGGAAATGAGCAGTTCTTC | CASSYTEGSAIGGNEQFF
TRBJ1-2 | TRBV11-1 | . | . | TGTGCCAGCAGCTTCCGGGGGGCGCCCAACTATGGCTACACCTTC | CASSFRGAPNYGYTF
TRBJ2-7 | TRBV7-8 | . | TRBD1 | TGTGCCAGCAGCTTGGACAGGGTTTACGAGCAGTACTTC | CASSLDRVYEQYF
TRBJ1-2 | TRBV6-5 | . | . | TGTGCCAGCACCCAAGGCCCGGGACCAGGTGGCTACACCTTC | CASTQGPGPGGYTF
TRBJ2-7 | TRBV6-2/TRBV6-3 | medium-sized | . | TGTGCCAGCAGTATCAGGGGTTGGATTGTCGAGCAGTACTTC | CASSIRGWIVEQYF
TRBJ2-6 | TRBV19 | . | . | TGTGCCAGTAGTCCCGCCGGTCCCTCTGGGGCCAACGTCCTGACTTTC | CASSPAGPSGANVLTF
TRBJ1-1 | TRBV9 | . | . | TGTGCCAGCAGCTCGCAGGGGATCACTGAAGCTTTCTTT | CASSSQGITEAFF
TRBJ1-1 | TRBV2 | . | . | TGTGCCAGCACCCCGTACACTGAAGCTTTCTTT | CASTPYTEAFF
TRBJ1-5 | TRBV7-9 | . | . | TGTGCCAGCAGCCCAGAGGGGGGTCAGCCCCAGCATTTT | CASSPEGGQPQHF
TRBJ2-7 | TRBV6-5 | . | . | TGTGCCAGCAGTCCCCCCGTAGGGGGCGAGCAGTACTTC | CASSPPVGGEQYF
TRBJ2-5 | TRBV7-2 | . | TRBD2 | TGTGCCAGCAGCTTTCCTCCTAGCGGGGAAAAAGAGACCCAGTACTTC | CASSFPPSGEKETQYF
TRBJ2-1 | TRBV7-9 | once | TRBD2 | TGTGCCAGCAGCTTAGCGGGACTAGCGGGGATAGGCTCCTACAATGAGCAGTTCTTC | CASSLAGLAGIGSYNEQFF
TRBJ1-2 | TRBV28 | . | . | TGTGCCAGCAGTCCCGGGGCGAATAGCTATGGCTACACCTTC | CASSPGANSYGYTF
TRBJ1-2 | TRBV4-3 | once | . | TGCGCCAGCAGCCAAGATTTGGGGGGGACTAACTATGGCTACACCTTC | CASSQDLGGTNYGYTF
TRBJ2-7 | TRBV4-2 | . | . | TGTGCCAGCAGCCAAGATACGGCTACGGGGCAGTACTTC | CASSQDTATGQYF
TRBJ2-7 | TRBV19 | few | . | TGTGCCAGTAGTAGGGGGGATACCTACGAGCAGTACTTC | CASSRGDTYEQYF
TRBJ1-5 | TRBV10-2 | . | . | TGCGCCAGCAGTGAGACAGCAAGTAATCAGCCCCAGCATTTT | CASSETASNQPQHF
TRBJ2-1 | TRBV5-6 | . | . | TGTGCCAGCAGCAAAGACCGCGGGCCTCTCTCCTACAATGAGCAGTTCTTC | CASSKDRGPLSYNEQFF
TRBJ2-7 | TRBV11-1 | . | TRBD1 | TGTGCCAGCAGCATACGTCGGGGACAGGGGGGAGGAGAGCAGTACTTC | CASSIRRGQGGGEQYF
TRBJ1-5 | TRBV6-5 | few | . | TGTGCCAGCAGTTACTCGAGCGCAAGTAATCAGCCCCAGCATTTT | CASSYSSASNQPQHF
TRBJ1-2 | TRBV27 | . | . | TGTGCCAGCAGTCCCCAGTTGACAGCTAACTATGGCTACACCTTC | CASSPQLTANYGYTF
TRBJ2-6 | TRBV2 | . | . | TGTGCCAGCCGAGATTCTGGGGCCAACGTCCTGACTTTC | CASRDSGANVLTF
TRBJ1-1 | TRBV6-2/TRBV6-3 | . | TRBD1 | TGTGCCAGCAGTTACCCCCGACAGGGCCAGAACACTGAAGCTTTCTTT | CASSYPRQGQNTEAFF
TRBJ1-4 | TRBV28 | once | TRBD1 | TGTGCCAGCCGACATTTCAGGGACAGGCTTAATGAAAAACTGTTTTTT | CASRHFRDRLNEKLFF
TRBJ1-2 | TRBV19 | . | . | TGTGCCAGTTCGACGGTGAATGGTGGCTACACCTTC | CASSTVNGGYTF
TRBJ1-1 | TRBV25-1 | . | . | TGTGCCAGCACCCCGGACGGCACTGAAGCTTTCTTT | CASTPDGTEAFF
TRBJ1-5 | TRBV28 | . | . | TGTGCCAGCAGCCGATCTACAGGGTCTCAGCCCCAGCATTTT | CASSRSTGSQPQHF
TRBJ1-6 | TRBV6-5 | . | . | TGTGCCAGCAGGCCAATCTCCTATTCACCCCTCCACTTT | CASRPISYSPLHF
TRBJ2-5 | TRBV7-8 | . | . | TGTGCCAGCCTCTCTAGGGGACGCGGGACTTTGGAGACCCAGTACTTC | CASLSRGRGTLETQYF
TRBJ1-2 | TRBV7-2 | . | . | TGTGCCAGCAGCTTAGACAGGACTTCGGACTATGGCTACACCTTC | CASSLDRTSDYGYTF
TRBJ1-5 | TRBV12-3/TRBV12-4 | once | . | TGTGCCAGCAGTTTAGCCCCCAATCAGCCCCAGCATTTT | CASSLAPNQPQHF
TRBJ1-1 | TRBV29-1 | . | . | TGCAGCGTTGACCCGGACGGAAACACTGAAGCTTTCTTT | CSVDPDGNTEAFF
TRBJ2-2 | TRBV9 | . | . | TGTGCCAGTACCAGCTCCGCGAACACCGGGGAGCTGTTTTTT | CASTSSANTGELFF
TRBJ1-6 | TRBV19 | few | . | TGTGCCAGTGCATCAGGGAACCATCATAATTCACCCCTCCACTTT | CASASGNHHNSPLHF
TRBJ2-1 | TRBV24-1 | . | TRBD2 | TGTGCCACCGAAGAGACTAGCCATTACAATGAGCAGTTCTTC | CATEETSHYNEQFF
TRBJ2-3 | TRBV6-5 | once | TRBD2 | TGTGCCAGCAGCCGCGGGAGAGGGGGCACAGATACGCAGTATTTT | CASSRGRGGTDTQYF
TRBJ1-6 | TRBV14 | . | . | TGTGCCAGCAGCCGACAGGTTTTCAGTTCACCCCTCCACTTT | CASSRQVFSSPLHF
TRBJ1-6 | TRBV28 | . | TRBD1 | TGTGCCAGCAGTTGGGACAGGACCTATAATTCACCCCTCCACTTT | CASSWDRTYNSPLHF
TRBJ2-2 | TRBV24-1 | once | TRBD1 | TGTGCCACCAGTGACCCCGGGACAGGGGCCGGGGAGCTGTTTTTT | CATSDPGTGAGELFF
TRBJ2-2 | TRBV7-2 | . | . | TGTGCCAGCAGCCAAAGAAACCTCGGGGAGCTGTTTTTT | CASSQRNLGELFF
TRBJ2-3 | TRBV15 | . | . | TGTGCCACCAGCCTGGGGAGGACAGACTCTGGTACGCAGTATTTT | CATSLGRTDSGTQYF
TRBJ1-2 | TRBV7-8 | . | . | TGTGCCAGCAGCCCCTGGGGGGGTTACTATGGCTACACCTTC | CASSPWGGYYGYTF
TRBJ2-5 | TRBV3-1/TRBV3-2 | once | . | TGTGCCAGCAGCCAATTCAACAAAGAGACCCAGTACTTC | CASSQFNKETQYF
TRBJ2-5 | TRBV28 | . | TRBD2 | TGTGCCAGCAGTTTGGCGGGGGGCTCAGAGACCCAGTACTTC | CASSLAGGSETQYF
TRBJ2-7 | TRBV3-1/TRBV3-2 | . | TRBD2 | TGTGCCAGCAGCCGACTAGCGGGGTACGAGCAGTACTTC | CASSRLAGYEQYF
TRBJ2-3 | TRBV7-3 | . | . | TGTGCCAGCAGCTTAGGGGGTGTAACAGATACGCAGTATTTT | CASSLGGVTDTQYF
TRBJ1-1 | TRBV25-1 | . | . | TGTGCCAGCAGTGACCACGGACGGAACACTGAAGCTTTCTTT | CASSDHGRNTEAFF
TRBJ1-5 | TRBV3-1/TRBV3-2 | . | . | TGTGCCAGCAGCGGTCAGCCCCAGCATTTT | CASSGQPQHF